The table lists the clone carrying this TCR beta chain with a count of one. This sample is part of a study of T cell changes during pregnancy in multiple sclerosis. V lost 4 bases and J lost 0; bases outside the gene matches: 4. This CDR3 has 15 residues. Germline V gene lookup returns CDR1 WSHSY and CDR2 SAAADI. TCRdb's copy holds only in-frame clones and misses some; the assay was immunoSEQ multiplex PCR. This repertoire shows tens of thousands of clones, around 94% found once; its top ten account for over 2.5%. Sequences were derived from peripheral blood, sampled in the third trimester of pregnancy. This TCR derives from a female donor in good health, enrolled as a control in a pregnancy study. The rearrangement links TRBV10-2 to TRBJ2-5; 8 nucleotides match TRBD2. CDR3 protein: CASSVLAGDQETQYF. For the CDR3, the DNA is TGCGCCAGCAGTGTTCTAGCGGGTGACCAAGAGACCCAGTACTTC.